One and the same sample provided the 19 T cell receptor beta chains below, sequenced in a study of control samples from healthy donors and cancer patients. TCRdb's table, derived via immunoSEQ multiplex PCR, lists solely in-frame clones and lacks some. The sample has under 100,000 clones; around 90% are singletons. The sample was PBMCs. Every receptor here comes from a woman between 50 and 59 years old with colorectal cancer.

Note on this clone: At one of its ends the junction is not consistent with the germline gene, which may arise from a read error. The same CDR3 can be traced to other DNA sequences in this sample. V is TRBV5-1 and J is TRBJ1-1, with TRBD1 as a possible D gene (6 bases). In germline, CDR1 is SGHRS, CDR2 YFSETQ. The CDR3 is 14 amino acids. CDR3 loop: CASSLGQVETEAFF. The CDR3, as DNA: TGCGCCAGCAGCTTGGGACAGGTTGAAACTGAAGCTTTTTTT.

The V and J genes are TRBV30 and TRBJ1-4, with no clear D. The germline CDR1 and CDR2 sequences are GTSNPN and SVGIG (reference sequence). The CDR3 contains 14 residues. The V gene lost 8 bases and the J gene lost 8 bases, with 21 bases spanning the gap. In nucleotides, the CDR3 is TGTGCCAGCACTTTATCCGTTCCGGGGGAAAAACTGTTTTTT. Translation: CASTLSVPGEKLFF.

In its sample, this clone was seen a few times. The V gene is TRBV6-1, the J gene TRBJ1-2; D uncertain. Trimming stripped 1 base from V and 8 bases from J, with 8 bases between. The CDR3 is made up of 12 amino acids. CDR1 MNHNS and CDR2 SASEGT come from the germline V gene. CDR3 residues: CASSEVFWGYTF. CDR3 DNA: TGTGCCAGCAGTGAAGTTTTTTGGGGCTACACCTTC.

The chain recombines TRBV7-8 with TRBJ1-5; D is unclear. V was trimmed by 3 bases and J by 6 bases, leaving 6 bases between them. The CDR3 totals 12 residues. CDR1 SGHVS and CDR2 FQNEAQ come from the germline V gene. The CDR3 region is CASSFGPQPQHF. CDR3 bases: TGTGCCAGCAGCTTTGGTCCTCAGCCCCAGCATTTT.

The chain recombines TRBV27 with TRBJ2-2; TRBD1 matches 9 bases. In germline, CDR1 is MNHEY, CDR2 SMNVEV (reference sequence). The CDR3 is 18 residues long. Trimming at V came to 5 bases and at J to 0 bases, leaving 10 bases not matched to a gene. CDR3: CASSPGQGLLANTGELFF. The CDR3 bases are TGTGCCAGCAGTCCCGGACAGGGGTTACTCGCGAACACCGGGGAGCTGTTTTTT.

This rearrangement joins TRBV7-9 to TRBJ2-5, with 8 nucleotides matching TRBD2. V lost 5 bases and J lost 1; bases outside the gene matches: 9. The CDR3 totals 16 residues. Germline CDR1 and CDR2: SEHNR and FQNEAQ (reference sequence). CDR3 coding DNA: TGTGCCAGCAGCCCCCCCGGCGGGGGGCCCCAAGAGACCCAGTACTTC. It specifies CASSPPGGGPQETQYF.

The CDR3 coding sequence is TGCAGTGCCACGGGGGCCGTGCCCCAGCATTTT. This sequence encodes CSATGAVPQHF. The V gene is TRBV20-1, the J gene TRBJ1-5; a weak D match, TRBD1 (6 bases). This CDR3 has 11 amino acids. Germline values: CDR1 DFQATT, CDR2 SNEGSKA (reference sequence). V lost 6 bases, J lost 9 bases, and 12 bases lay in between.

This chain joins TRBV7-8 and TRBJ2-5; D call uncertain. CDR3 size: 15 residues. Germline CDR1 and CDR2: SGHVS and FQNEAQ. Trimming stripped 5 bases from V and 5 bases from J, with 18 bases between. In nucleotides, the CDR3 is TGTGCCAGCAGCCCCCGGCGAGAGATGAGGGAGACCCAGTACTTC. It is translated as CASSPRREMRETQYF.

The chain is built from TRBV24-1 and TRBJ1-3; a possible D gene is TRBD1 (6 bases). This CDR3 contains 15 residues. V gave up 0 bases and J gave up 4 bases, with 9 bases separating them. CDR1 KGHDR and CDR2 SFDVKD come from the germline V gene. The CDR3 coding sequence is TGTGCCACCAGTGATTTGAGCCAGGGGGGAAACACCATATATTTT. Protein sequence: CATSDLSQGGNTIYF.

The V and J genes are TRBV11-1 and TRBJ1-3; unclear D gene. Trimming took off 5 bases at V and 0 bases at J, with 8 bases between the two ends. This CDR3 is built from 14 residues. Germline V gene sequence: CDR1 SGHAT, CDR2 FQDESV (reference sequence). The chain's CDR3 is CASSRTDSGNTIYF. The CDR3 nucleotides are TGTGCCAGCAGCCGAACCGACTCTGGAAACACCATATATTTT.

The rearrangement joins TRBV27 to TRBJ1-6; weak D call: TRBD1 (5 bases). CDR1 is MNHEY and CDR2 is SMNVEV in the germline V gene (reference sequence). The CDR3 consists of 15 residues. Trimming stripped 1 base from V and 4 bases from J, with 8 bases between. The CDR3 sequence is CASSLWGTYNSPLHF. The CDR3 nucleotides read TGTGCCAGCAGTTTATGGGGGACTTATAATTCACCCCTCCACTTT.

The J gene is TRBJ2-6, the V gene TRBV7-2, with D hard to call. The CDR3 consists of 17 residues. Between the trimmed V and J ends, which lost 1 base and 4 bases, there was a span of 14 bases. Germline CDR1 reads SGHTA; CDR2 reads FQGNSA. For the CDR3, the DNA is TGTGCCAGCAGCTTAGTGGGTTGGGGATCCGGGGCCAACGTCCTGACTTTC. Encoded protein: CASSLVGWGSGANVLTF.

The genes are TRBV19 and TRBJ1-1; TRBD1 is a possible D gene (5 bases). The CDR3 covers 15 residues. Trimming took off 7 bases at V and 4 bases at J, with 19 bases between the two ends. CDR1 is LNHDA and CDR2 is SQIVND in the germline V gene (reference sequence). The CDR3 loop is CASIRTGAVGTEAFF. The CDR3 DNA follows: TGTGCCAGTATACGAACTGGGGCGGTTGGCACTGAAGCTTTCTTT.

The chain joins TRBV7-2 to TRBJ2-5; D is unresolved. Germline CDR1 and CDR2: SGHTA and FQGNSA. V gave up 2 bases and J gave up 3 bases, with 4 bases separating them. This CDR3 region has 12 residues. CDR3 in DNA: TGTGCCAGCAGCTTAAGGGAAGAGACCCAGTACTTC. This encodes CASSLREETQYF. The full variable domain, its missing parts supplied by reference TRBV7-2 and TRBJ2-5, is GAGVSQSPSNKVTEKGKDVELRCDPISGHTALYWYRQSLGQGLEFLIYFQGNSAPDKSGLPSDRFSAERTGGSVSTLTIQRTQQEDSAVYLCASSLREETQYFGPGTRLLVL.

This chain connects TRBV2 to TRBJ1-1, with D perhaps matching TRBD1 (6 bases). V was pared by 5 bases and J by 6 bases, with 13 bases between. The CDR3 extends over 13 amino acids. Germline values: CDR1 SNHLY, CDR2 FYNNEI. The CDR3 region has the DNA TGTGCCAGCAGTAAACAGGGCGGGTCTGAAGCTTTCTTT. This codes for CASSKQGGSEAFF.

This chain links TRBV2 with TRBJ1-1, with TRBD1 identical over 9 bases. Germline V gene lookup returns CDR1 SNHLY and CDR2 FYNNEI. With 11 bases clipped from V and 3 bases from J, the junction kept 22 bases outside the gene matches. The CDR3 sequence is 18 residues long. CDR3 residues: CACRFPGQGLPGDTEAFF. The CDR3 bases are TGTGCCTGCCGCTTTCCGGGACAGGGACTCCCCGGGGACACTGAAGCTTTCTTT.

The chain employs TRBV19 and TRBJ1-2, with D uncertain. Per germline, CDR1 LNHDA and CDR2 SQIVND (reference sequence). The length of the CDR3 is 13 residues. V lost 5 bases to trimming and J lost 2 bases, with 9 bases between them. For the CDR3, the DNA is TGTGCCAGTAGTCCCGGGTTGAACTATGGCTACACCTTC. It is translated as CASSPGLNYGYTF.

The V and J genes are TRBV5-1 and TRBJ2-2, with 7 bases identical to TRBD1. J lost 0 bases, V lost 3 bases, and 2 bases had no gene match. Germline lookup yields CDR1 SGHRS and CDR2 YFSETQ. The CDR3 covers 15 residues. The CDR3 sequence: CASSWDSSNTGELFF. DNA for the CDR3: TGCGCCAGCAGCTGGGACAGCTCGAACACCGGGGAGCTGTTTTTT.

This chain links TRBV7-2 with TRBJ2-1, with D possibly matching TRBD2 (5 bases). Deletions cut 0 bases from V and 8 bases from J, with 5 bases between. The germline V gene has CDR1 SGHTA and CDR2 FQGNSA. This CDR3 contains 12 residues. CDR3 region: CASSLARDEQFF. DNA for the CDR3: TGTGCCAGCAGCTTAGCGAGGGATGAGCAGTTCTTC. The complete variable domain, with remaining parts taken from reference TRBV7-2 and TRBJ2-1, reads GAGVSQSPSNKVTEKGKDVELRCDPISGHTALYWYRQSLGQGLEFLIYFQGNSAPDKSGLPSDRFSAERTGGSVSTLTIQRTQQEDSAVYLCASSLARDEQFFGPGTRLTVL.